This section outlines one T cell receptor beta chain sequence together with its context. Its antigen is unknown. Trimming shortened V by 5 bases and J by 0 bases, and 7 bases separated the two germline ends. Germline V lookup: CDR1 DFQATT, CDR2 SNEGSKA (reference sequence). The CDR3 is 13 residues long. TCRdb re-called the 5' RACE reads with MiXCR, one entry per CDR3 protein. The sample lists a few hundred thousand distinct CDR3 sequences, around 10% occurring once. The source of the sample is a study of T-cell memory formation after mild COVID-19. Overall study findings and caveats: From day 15 to 85, contracting clones were balanced between CD4 and CD8, whereas later expanders leaned toward CD4+. Contracting CD4+ clones sat mainly in CM and EM; CD8+ in EMRA. The finding that pre-infection memory included some responding clones suggested that cross-reactive memory joined.

The sample consisted of PBMCs or a T cell subset sorted from them (not recorded which). This chain uses TRBV20-1 with TRBJ2-2; tentatively, D is TRBD1 or TRBD2 (5 bases each). The clonotype comes from a man between 18 and 35 years old who had mild COVID-19 (a few samples of this study predate the infection). Cell type and time point are not known. CDR3 in amino acids: CSAGDPNTGELFF. The CDR3 nucleotides are TGCAGTGCTGGGGACCCGAACACCGGGGAGCTGTTTTTT.